This passage covers 20 T cell receptor beta chains from one sample sequenced in a study of blood T cell repertoires in COVID-19 (dated by TCRdb to 2019 to 2021). Library preparation used the immunoSEQ multiplex PCR assay. TCRdb took over this immuneACCESS table, retaining in-frame rearrangements with V and J assigned. Such tables are incomplete; in checked studies, under half of the missing clones stem from an unresolved V gene, and the remainder is unexplained. The sample table records some 250,000 clones; around 90% of these occur just once. Together, the top ten hold approximately 1.3% of the sample. Sequencing was carried out using PBMCs or T cells enriched from blood (not recorded which). These receptor sequences come from a human donor in a cohort exposed to, infected with or recovered from COVID-19 (not recorded which). The donor label of this sample is uncertain.

With regard to this clone: The sample carries other DNA sequences with the same CDR3. J is TRBJ2-2 and V is TRBV11-2; no firm D call. The CDR3 is 13 amino acids. Trimming left V 1 base short and J 5 bases short, with 5 bases between. In germline, CDR1 is SGHAT, CDR2 FQNNGV. CDR3 amino acids: CASSLVSTGELFF. In DNA form, the CDR3 reads TGTGCCAGCAGCTTAGTCTCGACCGGGGAGCTGTTTTTT. Together with reference TRBV11-2 and TRBJ2-2, the CDR3 gives the full variable domain: EAGVAQSPRYKIIEKRQSVAFWCNPISGHATLYWYQQILGQGPKLLIQFQNNGVVDDSQLPKDRFSAERLKGVDSTLKIQPAKLEDSAVYLCASSLVSTGELFFGEGSRLTVL.

The chain joins TRBV30 to TRBJ2-3, with D possibly matching TRBD2 (5 bases). The germline gives CDR1 GTSNPN, CDR2 SVGIG (reference sequence). V lost 4 bases, J lost 3 bases, and 8 bases lay in between. This CDR3 region has 12 residues. In DNA form, the CDR3 reads TGTGCCTGGACTACGGGAACAGATACGCAGTATTTT. Protein: CAWTTGTDTQYF.

This chain uses TRBV7-2 with TRBJ2-5; 8 nucleotides align to TRBD2. Germline trimming cut 3 bases from V and 3 bases from J; bases unmatched to any gene: 6. This CDR3 spans 15 amino acids. From germline, CDR1 is SGHTA and CDR2 FQGNSA. CDR3 bases: TGTGCCAGCAGCTTCCCCTTGGGACTAGAAGAGACCCAGTACTTC. This codes for CASSFPLGLEETQYF.

The chain couples TRBV11-2 to TRBJ2-5; 12 bases map to TRBD2. Germline V gene lookup returns CDR1 SGHAT and CDR2 FQNNGV. The junction had 8 bases not matched to a gene; V was cut back by 1 base and J by 5 bases. CDR3 length equals 17 residues. The CDR3 nucleotides read TGTGCCAGCAGCTTAGCGGCTAGCGGGGGGGCCGGGGAGACCCAGTACTTC. Its protein is CASSLAASGGAGETQYF.

V gene TRBV4-2 combines with J gene TRBJ1-3, with a weak D call TRBD1 (6 bases). Trimming removed 1 base at V and 1 base at J, with 11 bases between. The V gene's germline CDR1 is LGHNA and CDR2 YNFKEQ. This CDR3 region has 16 residues. The DNA of the CDR3 is TGTGCCAGCAGCCAAGGAGACAGGAGGTCTGGAAACACCATATATTTT. Its translation is CASSQGDRRSGNTIYF.

The rearrangement joins TRBV2 to TRBJ2-7; TRBD2 aligns across 15 bases. Germline CDR1 SNHLY, CDR2 FYNNEI. The CDR3 runs to 17 residues. The J segment lost 1 base and the V segment lost 5 bases, leaving 6 bases of the junction unmatched. The CDR3 nucleotides read TGTGCCAGCAGTCCAGAGGGACTAGCGGGGGGTTCCTACGAGCAGTACTTC. Its protein product is CASSPEGLAGGSYEQYF.

The chain links TRBV28 to TRBJ1-3; 8 nucleotides agree with TRBD1. The CDR3 extends over 17 amino acids. The trim removed 0 bases at V and 4 bases at J, leaving 8 bases unmatched. CDR1 is MDHEN and CDR2 is SYDVKM in the germline V gene. Here the CDR3 DNA reads TGTGCCAGCAGTTTATGGGTCGGACAGGGTCACGGAAACACCATATATTTT. Amino acid sequence: CASSLWVGQGHGNTIYF.

J is TRBJ1-3 and V is TRBV27; D is perhaps TRBD1 (6 bases). The CDR3 spans 13 residues. Germline CDR1 is MNHEY and CDR2 is SMNVEV (reference sequence). Trimming left V 8 bases short and J 0 bases short, with 8 bases between. The CDR3 DNA is TGTGCCAGCCGGGACAACTCTGGAAACACCATATATTTT. Its protein product is CASRDNSGNTIYF.

This chain connects TRBV7-6 to TRBJ2-1, with 11 bases that match TRBD2. Germline V gene data show CDR1 as SGHVS and CDR2 as FNYEAQ. This CDR3 region has 16 residues. V gave up 5 bases and J gave up 4 bases; unmatched junction bases: 7. The CDR3 nucleotides read TGTGCCAGCAGCAACAAGACTAGCGGGATGTACAATGAGCAGTTCTTC. Encoded protein: CASSNKTSGMYNEQFF.

The chain joins TRBV2 to TRBJ2-7, with TRBD1 matching over 8 bases. V gave up 3 bases and J gave up 1 base; unmatched junction bases: 2. Germline-derived CDR1 and CDR2 are SNHLY and FYNNEI. The CDR3 totals 14 residues. This chain's CDR3 is CASSEDRVSYEQYF. DNA of the CDR3: TGTGCCAGCAGTGAGGACAGGGTATCCTACGAGCAGTACTTC.

V and J are TRBV28 and TRBJ1-4; maybe TRBD1 (6 bases). V lost 7 bases and J lost 8, with 14 bases in between. The CDR3 has 13 residues. CDR1 is MDHEN and CDR2 is SYDVKM in the germline V gene. Written as DNA, the CDR3 is TGTGCCAGCACCAAAGGGGGTGGGGAAAAACTGTTTTTT. Translated: CASTKGGGEKLFF.

The chain employs TRBV2 and TRBJ1-1; D gene uncertain. V lost 6 bases and J lost 6, with 8 bases in between. Germline V CDR1 and CDR2: SNHLY, FYNNEI. This CDR3 has 11 amino acids. CDR3 loop: CASRAGAEAFF. In nucleotides, the CDR3 is TGTGCCAGCAGGGCCGGGGCTGAAGCTTTCTTT. Variable domain in full (rest from reference TRBV2 and TRBJ1-1): EPEVTQTPSHQVTQMGQEVILRCVPISNHLYFYWYRQILGQKVEFLVSFYNNEISEKSEIFDDQFSVERPDGSNFTLKIRSTKLEDSAMYFCASRAGAEAFFGQGTRLTVV.

This CDR3 reads CATSRDSLGQGNQPQHF. The CDR3 DNA sequence: TGTGCCACCAGCAGAGATAGTTTGGGACAGGGGAATCAGCCCCAGCATTTT. The chain couples TRBV15 to TRBJ1-5; 10 bases are shared with TRBD1. CDR3 length: 17 residues. Unmatched junction bases numbered 6, after V lost 0 bases and J lost 4 bases. Germline CDR1 is LNHNV and CDR2 is YYDKDF (reference sequence).

The rearrangement uses TRBV4-1 and TRBJ1-1, with 10 bases matching TRBD1. This CDR3 contains 18 residues. Germline CDR1 reads MGHRA; CDR2 reads YSYEKL. V was pared by 0 bases and J by 1 base, with 8 bases of the junction left unmatched. The CDR3 protein is CASSQDKTGGGGNTEAFF. Written as DNA, the CDR3 is TGCGCCAGCAGCCAAGATAAGACAGGGGGCGGTGGGAACACTGAAGCTTTCTTT.

The J gene is TRBJ1-2, the V gene TRBV2; D is possibly TRBD1 (5 bases). CDR3 length: 12 amino acids. Germline loops: CDR1 SNHLY, CDR2 FYNNEI. V lost 6 bases and J 8 bases, leaving 13 bases between the germline ends. As DNA, the CDR3 is TGTGCCAGCAGCGCAGGGTGGGGAGGCTACACCTTC. It yields the protein CASSAGWGGYTF.

J is TRBJ2-3 and V is TRBV5-1; TRBD2 matches at 12 bases. Trimming removed 2 bases from V and 1 base from J; junction bases left unmatched: 2. The CDR3 covers 16 residues. Germline loops: CDR1 SGHRS, CDR2 YFSETQ. Written as DNA, the CDR3 is TGCGCCAGCAGCTTCGGACTAGCGGGGCGCACAGATACGCAGTATTTT. It specifies CASSFGLAGRTDTQYF.

This chain joins TRBV27 and TRBJ1-4, with 10 nucleotides matching TRBD1. V trimming: 3 bases; J trimming: 3 bases; junction bases outside the gene matches: 4. The CDR3 runs 16 residues. The germline gives CDR1 MNHEY, CDR2 SMNVEV (reference sequence). CDR3 loop: CASSLRQGAANEKLFF. DNA of the CDR3: TGTGCCAGCAGTTTGAGACAGGGGGCCGCTAATGAAAAACTGTTTTTT.

The V gene is TRBV2, the J gene TRBJ1-2; 8 bases line up with TRBD1. Germline loops: CDR1 SNHLY, CDR2 FYNNEI. The CDR3 is made up of 14 amino acids. Germline trimming cut 7 bases from V and 3 bases from J; bases unmatched to any gene: 7. The CDR3 here is CASMPTGAHYGYTF. CDR3 DNA sequence: TGTGCCAGCATGCCGACAGGGGCGCACTATGGCTACACCTTC.

This chain uses TRBV5-4 with TRBJ2-7; D possibly corresponds to TRBD1 (5 bases). Germline V gene sequence: CDR1 SGHNT, CDR2 YYREEE (reference sequence). Trimming stripped 0 bases from V and 6 bases from J, with 16 bases between. The CDR3 length is 15 residues. CDR3 sequence reads: CASSLALSGASEQYF. The CDR3 DNA reads as TGTGCCAGCAGCTTGGCCCTGAGTGGGGCTTCCGAGCAGTACTTC.

J is TRBJ1-2 and V is TRBV2; D is undetermined. The CDR3 is 11 residues long. Germline CDR1 is SNHLY and CDR2 is FYNNEI. V was trimmed by 6 bases and J by 5 bases, leaving 7 bases between them. The CDR3 nucleotides are TGTGCCAGCAGCGACGGGTATGGCTACACCTTC. This codes for CASSDGYGYTF.